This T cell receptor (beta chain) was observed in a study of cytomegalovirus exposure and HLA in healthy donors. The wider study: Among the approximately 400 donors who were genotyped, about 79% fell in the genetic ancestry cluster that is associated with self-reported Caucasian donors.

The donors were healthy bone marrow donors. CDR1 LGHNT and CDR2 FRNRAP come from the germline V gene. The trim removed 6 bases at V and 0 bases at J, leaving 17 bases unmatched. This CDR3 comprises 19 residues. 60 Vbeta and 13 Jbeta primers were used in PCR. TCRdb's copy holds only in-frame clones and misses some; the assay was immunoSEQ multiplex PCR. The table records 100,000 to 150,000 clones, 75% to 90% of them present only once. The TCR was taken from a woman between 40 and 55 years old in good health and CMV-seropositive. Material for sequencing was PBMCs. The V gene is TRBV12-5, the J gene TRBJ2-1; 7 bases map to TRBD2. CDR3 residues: CASGQRATSRLSSYNEQFF. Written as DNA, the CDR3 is TGTGCTAGTGGCCAGCGAGCGACTAGCCGCCTAAGCTCCTACAATGAGCAGTTCTTC.